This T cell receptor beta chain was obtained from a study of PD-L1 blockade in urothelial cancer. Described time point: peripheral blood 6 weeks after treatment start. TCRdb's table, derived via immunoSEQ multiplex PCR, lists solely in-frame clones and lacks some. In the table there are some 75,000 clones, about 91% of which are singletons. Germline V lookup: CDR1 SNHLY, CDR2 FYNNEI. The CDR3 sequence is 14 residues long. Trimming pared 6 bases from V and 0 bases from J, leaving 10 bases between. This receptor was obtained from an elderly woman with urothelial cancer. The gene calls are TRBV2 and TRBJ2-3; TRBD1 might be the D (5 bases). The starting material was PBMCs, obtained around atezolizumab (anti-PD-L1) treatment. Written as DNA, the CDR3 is TGTGCCAGCAGACAGACAGAAAGCACAGATACGCAGTATTTT. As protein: CASRQTESTDTQYF.